This section outlines one T cell receptor (beta chain) sequence together with its context. Its target antigen remains unknown. Base quality data are lacking; no much larger clone is found one base away. The sample belongs to a study of T cells in Graves' hyperthyroidism and ophthalmopathy (dated by TCRdb to about 2019). A note on the overall study: Peripheral blood samples were taken at initial diagnosis, before any treatment was given. A discovery cohort of about 96 patients, roughly 45 with Graves' ophthalmopathy and 57 with stable Graves' hyperthyroidism, was used to find distinguishing TCR V-J signatures. An independent validation cohort of 18 to 20 hyperthyroidism patients and approximately 15 patients who later progressed to ophthalmopathy tested prospective prediction of ophthalmopathy. The 100 discovery patients were randomly split 7:3 into training and test sets. Thyroid tissue and blood T-cell repertoires from more than five Graves' hyperthyroidism patients were also compared in the study. After sampling, hyperthyroidism patients received methimazole starting at 30 mg daily, and ophthalmopathy patients received high-dose intravenous methylprednisolone. TCR Vbeta CDR3 sequencing of 135 peripheral blood samples (around 45 ophthalmopathy, around 80 hyperthyroidism and about 17 progressor patients) is reported in the paper. Summary of the overall study and its limitations: Most expanded thyroid clonotypes (frequency above 0.001) were also detected in blood, a finding suggesting that blood repertoires may reflect thyroid immune responses. In validation, progression to ophthalmopathy was predicted by the model with almost 71% sensitivity and around 75% specificity, a median of around 6.5 months before onset. Sample size was not statistically predetermined, and blinding of investigators to group allocation was not performed. A 13 V-J signature model separated ophthalmopathy from stable hyperthyroidism, with 87.88% sensitivity and about 81% specificity in cross-validation and 80%/75% in testing.

Amplification of TCR beta CDR3 regions was carried out from RNA transcripts. The first round of RT-PCR for the TCR CDR3 was performed with the HTBI primer set and the Qiagen OneStep RT-PCR kit. A second multiplex PCR round built the libraries, followed by size selection and purification. Libraries were sequenced paired-end with 100 bp reads on an Illumina HiSeq2000. For the original study's pipeline: Raw data were processed with SOAPnuke, discarding reads with adapters, uncalled bases, mean Phred below 15, or no exact constant-primer or identifier match. High-quality paired reads were merged using COPE v1.2.5, and each unique nucleotide sequence was defined as a clonotype. MiTCR v1.1 was used to align the clonotypes against IMGT TRBV, TRBD and TRBJ reference segments. The analysis included only V-J combinations with a frequency above 0.0001, which together covered around 99% of the repertoires. The TCS score was defined as F50 (clonal expansion) divided by E x V (chaos), with BLOSUM62-based TCRdist calculated between CDR3 peptides within each V-J. Welch's t-statistics and random forest reduced approximately 520 V-J features to 13, which were used in a naive Bayes classifier (R e1071). The raw public data were reprocessed by TCRdb itself: fastp quality trimming at Q25, MiXCR clonotype calling, in-frame beta chains only. Entries are consolidated by CDR3 protein sequence, retaining the most common genes and DNA. Here the V and J calls rest on TCRdb's processing, not on the authors' analysis. The table for this sample lists approximately 600,000 distinct CDR3 sequences; 20% to 25% of them were counted only once. More than 30% of the sample lies in the top ten.

Ophthalmopathy patients had moderately to severely active disease, Clinical Activity Score of at least 3, NOSPECS grade of at least 4, and duration under 3 months. Any patient with an uncontrolled infection, another autoimmune disease, pregnancy or lactation was excluded. Diagnoses were based on clinical symptoms, serum thyroxine and TRAb, thyroid ultrasound and orbital computed tomography. PBMCs were separated from 10 ml of fresh peripheral blood using Ficoll-Paque density gradient centrifugation. Total RNA was extracted with Trizol reagent, and quality was checked on an Agilent 2100 Bioanalyzer. CDR1 and CDR2, looked up from the germline V gene (reference sequence), are SEHNR and FQNEAQ. Here V drops 4 bases and J drops 2 bases, and the junction holds 5 bases not matched to any gene. The CDR3 runs 14 amino acids, cysteine and phenylalanine included. The only DNA kept is the CDR3, 42 bases in frame from the first base.

Input material: blood. This sequence uses TRBV7-9 and TRBJ2-7; 7 bases in the middle match TRBD1. This TCR came from a young man with Graves' ophthalmopathy. CDR3 reads: CASSSRDSAYEQYF. The nucleotide sequence is given as TGTGCCAGCAGCTCCCGGGACAGTGCCTACGAGCAGTACTTC.